The clone carrying this T cell receptor beta chain was detected only a few times. Antigen: not known. This record comes from a study of beta chain features in type 1 diabetes. Whole-study results and caveats: Still unanswered here is whether HLA type influences TCRB rearrangement. Patients showed naive, central memory and Treg TCRB repertoires that appeared more similar than those of healthy donors. TCRB CDR3 length was moderately but significantly reduced in all four CD4+ subsets of Type 1 diabetes patients.

Of the isolated RNA, all was reverse transcribed, and so the sequenced material was expressed TCRB transcripts. Produced via immunoSEQ multiplex PCR; TCRdb's table is partial and in-frame only. The sample holds some 150,000 clones, roughly 9% seen once. The sequence was collected from a woman in her 30s with type 1 diabetes. The sequenced sample consisted of central memory CD4+ T cells from blood.

CDR3: CASSPPGGADTQYF. The CDR3 DNA follows: TGTGCCAGCAGCCCCCCGGGGGGGGCAGATACGCAGTATTTT. This chain uses TRBV7-3 with TRBJ2-3; 8 positions match TRBD2. The CDR3 runs 14 residues. Germline-derived CDR1 and CDR2 are SGHTA and FQGTGA. V shed 5 bases and J 4 bases; nucleotides not matched to a gene: 5.